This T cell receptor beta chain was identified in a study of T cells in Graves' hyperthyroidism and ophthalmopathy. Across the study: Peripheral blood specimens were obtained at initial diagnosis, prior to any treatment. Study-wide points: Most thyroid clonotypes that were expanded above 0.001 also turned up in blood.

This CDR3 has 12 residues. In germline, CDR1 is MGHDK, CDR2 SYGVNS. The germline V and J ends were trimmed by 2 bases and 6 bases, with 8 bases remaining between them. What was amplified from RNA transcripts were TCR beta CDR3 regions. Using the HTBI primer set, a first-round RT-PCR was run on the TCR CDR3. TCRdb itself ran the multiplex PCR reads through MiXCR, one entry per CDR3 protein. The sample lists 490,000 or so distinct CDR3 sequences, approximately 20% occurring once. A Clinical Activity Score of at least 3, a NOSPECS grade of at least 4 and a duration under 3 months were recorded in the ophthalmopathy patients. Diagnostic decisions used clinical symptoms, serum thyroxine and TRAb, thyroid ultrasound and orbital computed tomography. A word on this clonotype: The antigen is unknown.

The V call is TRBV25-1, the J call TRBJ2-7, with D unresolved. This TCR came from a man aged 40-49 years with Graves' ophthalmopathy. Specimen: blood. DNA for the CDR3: TGTGCCAGCAGTGAAATTGTAGGCGAGCAGTACTTC. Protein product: CASSEIVGEQYF.